One sample yielded the 3 T cell receptor beta chains listed below, sequenced in a study of response to subunit inactivated influenza vaccine (dated by TCRdb to 2016 to 2019). The method was RT-PCR. Sequenced on an Illumina HiSeq 2500. TCRdb reworked the public reads: Q25 trimming with fastp, MiXCR clone assembly, productive beta chains retained. Every distinct CDR3 protein forms one entry, paired with its most common genes and DNA. For this sample the table gives a few hundred thousand distinct CDR3 sequences, of which less than 15% were detected only once. Jointly, the top ten make up approximately 12% of the sample. The specimen was PBMCs from blood, collected 11 to 12 days after vaccination. These TCRs come from a man aged 45-65 years who received an inactivated influenza vaccine. Donor details come from another sample of the same person, matched by shared clones.

The CDR3 region is CASSLSAIVNEKLFF. The CDR3 coding sequence is TGTGCCAGCAGCTTGTCGGCGATCGTTAATGAAAAACTGTTTTTT. The chain is built from TRBV5-5 and TRBJ1-4; D remains unclear. Germline CDR1 reads SGHKS; CDR2 reads YYEKEE (reference sequence). CDR3 size: 15 residues. The ends were cut back, 1 base at V and 4 bases at J, with 11 bases in the middle.

J is TRBJ1-5 and V is TRBV6-2 or TRBV6-3; D perhaps matches TRBD1 (6 bases). Trimming cost V 6 bases and J 3 bases, with 9 bases left between them. Germline V lookup: CDR1 MNHEY, CDR2 SVGEGT. The CDR3 consists of 13 residues. CDR3 sequence reads: CASRDSFNQPQHF. The DNA for the CDR3 is TGTGCCAGCAGGGACAGCTTCAATCAGCCCCAGCATTTT.

This chain connects TRBV6-2 or TRBV6-3 to TRBJ2-7; 8 bases line up with TRBD2. CDR1 is MNHEY, CDR2 SVGEGT, per germline. The CDR3 runs to 16 residues. V trimming: 6 bases; J trimming: 7 bases; junction bases outside the gene matches: 17. This chain's CDR3 is CASSLLAGAGSGEQYF. The CDR3 nucleotides read TGTGCCAGCAGCCTCCTAGCGGGCGCCGGATCCGGGGAGCAGTACTTC.